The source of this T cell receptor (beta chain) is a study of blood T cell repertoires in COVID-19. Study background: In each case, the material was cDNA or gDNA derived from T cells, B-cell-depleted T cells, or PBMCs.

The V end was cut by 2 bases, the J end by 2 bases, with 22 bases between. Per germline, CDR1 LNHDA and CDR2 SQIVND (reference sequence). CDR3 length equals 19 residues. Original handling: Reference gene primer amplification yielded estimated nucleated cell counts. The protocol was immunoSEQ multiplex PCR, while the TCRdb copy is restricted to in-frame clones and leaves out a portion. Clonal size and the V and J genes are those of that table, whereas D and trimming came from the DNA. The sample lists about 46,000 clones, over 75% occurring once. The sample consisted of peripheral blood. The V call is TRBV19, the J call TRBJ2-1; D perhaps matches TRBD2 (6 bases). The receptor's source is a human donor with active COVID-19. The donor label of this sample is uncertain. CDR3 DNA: TGTGCCAGTAGTATATTGAGGGGTATGGGGTCGGGAGCCTACAATGAGCAGTTCTTC. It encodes CASSILRGMGSGAYNEQFF.